This TCR beta chain was obtained from a study of blood T cell repertoires in COVID-19. Profiling relied on immunoSEQ multiplex PCR, and the TCRdb table lists in-frame clones only, not all of them. This sample yields over 200,000 clones, of which about 88% are seen a single time; about 4.8% belongs to the top ten. The V gene's germline CDR1 is SNHLY and CDR2 FYNNEI. This CDR3 has 13 amino acids. The V end was cut by 2 bases, the J end by 3 bases, with 7 bases between. The chain has TRBV2 and TRBJ1-1; D may be TRBD1 (5 bases). The sample comprised peripheral blood. This TCR was sampled from a woman between 40 and 50 years old with acute or convalescent COVID-19. The CDR3 DNA follows: TGTGCCAGCAGTGAACGGGGGGACACTGAAGCTTTCTTT. It yields the protein CASSERGDTEAFF.